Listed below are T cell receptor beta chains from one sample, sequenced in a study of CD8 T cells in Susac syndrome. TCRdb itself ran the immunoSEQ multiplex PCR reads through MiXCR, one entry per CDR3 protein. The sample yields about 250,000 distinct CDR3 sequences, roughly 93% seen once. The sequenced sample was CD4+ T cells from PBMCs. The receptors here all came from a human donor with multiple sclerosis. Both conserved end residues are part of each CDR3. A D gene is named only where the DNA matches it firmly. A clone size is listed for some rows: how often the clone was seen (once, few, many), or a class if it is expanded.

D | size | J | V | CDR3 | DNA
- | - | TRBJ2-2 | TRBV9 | CASSVGGGELFF | TGTGCCAGCAGCGTAGGGGGTGGGGAGCTGTTTTTT
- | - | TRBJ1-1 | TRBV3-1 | CASSQAFRQMNTEAFF | TGTGCCAGCAGCCAGGCTTTTCGGCAGATGAACACTGAAGCTTTCTTT
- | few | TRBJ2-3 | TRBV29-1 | CSVEVLEGLSQYF | TGCAGCGTTGAAGTGCTGGAGGGCCTTTCGCAGTATTTT
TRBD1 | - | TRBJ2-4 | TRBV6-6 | CASSGTAIKNIQYF | TGTGCCAGCAGTGGGACAGCGATAAAAAACATTCAGTACTTC
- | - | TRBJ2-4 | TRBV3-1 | CASTQGTKNIQYF | TGTGCCAGCACTCAGGGGACCAAAAACATTCAGTACTTC
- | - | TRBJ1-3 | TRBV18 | CASSPPQGTGNTIYF | TGTGCCAGCTCACCACCGCAGGGAACTGGAAACACCATATATTTT
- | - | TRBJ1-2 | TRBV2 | CASTLGNGYTF | TGTGCCAGCACCCTCGGAAATGGCTACACCTTC
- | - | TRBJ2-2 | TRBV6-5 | CASAPWTANTGELFF | TGTGCCAGCGCCCCCTGGACAGCTAACACCGGGGAGCTGTTTTTT
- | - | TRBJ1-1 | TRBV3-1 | CASSHPPGWAFF | TGTGCCAGCAGCCACCCTCCAGGGTGGGCTTTCTTT
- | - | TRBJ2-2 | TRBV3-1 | CASSQALLRAGELFF | TGTGCCAGCAGCCAAGCTCTGCTCCGGGCCGGGGAGCTGTTTTTT
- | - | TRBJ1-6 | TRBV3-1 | CASSQDRSYNSPLHF | TGTGCCAGCAGCCAGGACCGCTCCTATAATTCACCCCTCCACTTT
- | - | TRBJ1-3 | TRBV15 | CATSADGTAWNTIYF | TGTGCCACCAGCGCCGACGGGACGGCATGGAACACCATATATTTT
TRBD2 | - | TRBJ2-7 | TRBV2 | CASSALGGAYF | TGTGCCAGCAGCGCCCTCGGGGGGGCTTACTTC
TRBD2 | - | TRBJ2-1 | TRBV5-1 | CASSSPRPAGGPGGEQFF | TGCGCCAGCAGCTCCCCCCGACCCGCGGGAGGGCCTGGGGGTGAGCAGTTCTTC
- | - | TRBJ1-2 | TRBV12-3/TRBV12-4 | CASNEGEMDGYTF | TGTGCCAGCAATGAGGGTGAGATGGATGGCTACACCTTC
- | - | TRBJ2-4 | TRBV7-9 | CASSQRLRDIQYF | TGTGCCAGCAGCCAAAGATTGAGGGACATTCAGTACTTC
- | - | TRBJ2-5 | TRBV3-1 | CASSQAGSQYF | TGTGCCAGCAGCCAAGCGGGGTCCCAGTACTTC
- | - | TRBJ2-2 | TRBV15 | CATSREGRSLGELFF | TGTGCCACCAGCAGAGAAGGACGCTCCTTGGGGGAGCTGTTTTTT
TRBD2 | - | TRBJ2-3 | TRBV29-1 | CSEKLAGPGKTDTQYF | TGCAGCGAGAAACTAGCGGGACCCGGGAAAACAGATACGCAGTATTTT
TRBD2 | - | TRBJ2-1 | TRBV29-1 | CSVDQNTQLAGSYNEQFF | TGCAGCGTCGACCAAAATACTCAACTAGCGGGATCCTACAATGAGCAGTTCTTC
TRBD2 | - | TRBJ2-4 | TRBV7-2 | CASSDAVGLAGNNIQYF | TGTGCCAGCAGCGACGCGGTGGGACTAGCGGGAAACAACATTCAGTACTTC
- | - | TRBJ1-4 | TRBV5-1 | CASSLRGNEKLFF | TGCGCCAGCAGCTTGAGGGGTAATGAAAAACTGTTTTTT
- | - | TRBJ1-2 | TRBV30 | CAAWGQNYGYTF | TGTGCCGCGTGGGGGCAGAACTATGGCTACACCTTC
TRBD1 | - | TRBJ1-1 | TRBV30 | CAWTPGQGPPRTEAFF | TGTGCCTGGACGCCAGGACAGGGGCCTCCTCGGACTGAAGCTTTCTTT
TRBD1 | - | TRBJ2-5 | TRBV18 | CASSPPGTGTLETQYF | TGTGCCAGCTCACCGCCCGGGACAGGGACCTTAGAGACCCAGTACTTC
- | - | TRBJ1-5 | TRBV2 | CASSPDSLSNQPQHF | TGTGCCAGCAGCCCCGACTCCTTGAGCAATCAGCCCCAGCATTTT
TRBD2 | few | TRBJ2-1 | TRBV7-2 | CASSLAGTSGSNEQFF | TGTGCCAGCAGCTTAGCCGGGACTAGCGGGAGCAATGAGCAGTTCTTC
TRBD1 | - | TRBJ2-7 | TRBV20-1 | CSAPRTGFEQYF | TGCAGTGCTCCCCGGACAGGGTTTGAGCAGTACTTC
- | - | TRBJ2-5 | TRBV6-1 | CASSREPPETQYF | TGTGCCAGCAGTCGGGAGCCTCCGGAGACCCAGTACTTC
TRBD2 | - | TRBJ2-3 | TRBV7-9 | CASSTTRDYPTDTQYF | TGTGCCAGCAGCACCACCCGGGACTACCCCACAGATACGCAGTATTTT
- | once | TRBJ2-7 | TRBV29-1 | CSVEAGTPLKDYEQYF | TGCAGCGTTGAGGCCGGGACACCGTTAAAAGACTACGAGCAGTACTTC